A selection of T cell receptor beta chains follows, all from one sample in a study of regulatory T cells in long-lasting Graves disease. TCRdb analysed the multiplex PCR reads with MiXCR anew, one entry per CDR3 protein. The repertoire holds around 500,000 distinct CDR3 sequences, 15% to 20% seen once, with more than 20% in the top ten. The same data also contributed to another study, on T cells in Graves' hyperthyroidism and ophthalmopathy.

Sequencing was performed on peripheral blood mononuclear cells (PBMCs), taken at new diagnosis, from a patient treated with antithyroid drugs. All receptors come from a woman in her forties or fifties with Graves disease. CDR3s include the opening cysteine and the closing phenylalanine or tryptophan. A D gene is named only where the DNA matches it firmly. Some rows mark clone size as missing; the rest say once, few, many or name a class of expanded clone.

clone size	CDR3 length	D gene	V gene	J gene	CDR3 protein	CDR3 DNA
many	11	.	TRBV6-1	TRBJ2-3	CASTVGDTQYF	TGTGCCAGCACCGTCGGAGATACGCAGTATTTT
.	14	.	TRBV3-1	TRBJ1-1	CASSQEQGPTEAFF	TGTGCCAGCAGCCAAGAGCAGGGTCCCACTGAAGCTTTCTTT
few	15	.	TRBV5-1	TRBJ2-2	CASSEGHVGAGELFF	TGCGCCAGCAGCGAGGGACACGTAGGGGCCGGGGAGCTGTTTTTT
.	15	.	TRBV3-1	TRBJ1-6	CASSQVSGVNSPLHF	TGTGCCAGCAGCCAAGTTTCCGGGGTTAATTCACCCCTCCACTTT
.	17	TRBD2	TRBV7-9	TRBJ2-1	CASSLGWGGDYYNEQFF	TGTGCCAGCAGCTTGGGCTGGGGGGGGGACTACTACAATGAGCAGTTCTTC
many	17	.	TRBV7-8	TRBJ1-4	CASSPSPPHSADEKLFF	TGTGCCAGCAGCCCCTCTCCCCCCCATTCCGCTGATGAAAAACTGTTTTTT
.	14	.	TRBV5-1	TRBJ1-2	CASRPTGLDYGYTF	TGCGCCAGCAGGCCCACAGGGTTAGACTATGGCTACACCTTC
.	16	.	TRBV6-1	TRBJ1-5	CASTRGGGEGNQPQHF	TGTGCCAGCACCCGAGGGGGGGGGGAAGGCAATCAGCCCCAGCATTTT
.	17	TRBD1	TRBV7-9	TRBJ1-3	CASSSPWGTDVGNTIYF	TGTGCCAGCAGCTCCCCATGGGGGACAGACGTTGGAAACACCATATATTTT
many	14	TRBD1	TRBV3-1	TRBJ2-7	CASRRDRGSYEQYF	TGTGCCAGCAGGAGGGACAGGGGGAGCTACGAGCAGTACTTC
many	13	.	TRBV10-3	TRBJ2-7	CAIAGKLSGEQYF	TGTGCCATCGCGGGTAAGCTGTCGGGGGAGCAGTACTTC
few	12	TRBD1	TRBV20-1	TRBJ2-7	CSALGQGFEQYF	TGCAGTGCCCTGGGACAGGGGTTCGAGCAGTACTTC
.	16	.	TRBV5-1	TRBJ2-2	CASSLEVAVNTGELFF	TGCGCCAGCAGCTTGGAGGTAGCGGTGAACACCGGGGAGCTGTTTTTT
.	13	TRBD1	TRBV20-1	TRBJ2-2	CSAITGGTGELFF	TGCAGTGCTATAACAGGGGGCACCGGGGAGCTGTTTTTT
many	13	.	TRBV18	TRBJ1-5	CASSPTRAIPQHF	TGTGCCAGCTCGCCCACACGTGCTATACCCCAGCATTTT
many	12	.	TRBV20-1	TRBJ1-2	CSARVLTMGYTF	TGCAGTGCTAGAGTCCTTACCATGGGCTACACCTTC
few	13	.	TRBV3-1	TRBJ2-3	CASKDFSTDTQYF	TGTGCCAGCAAGGACTTTAGCACAGATACGCAGTATTTT
many	14	.	TRBV5-6	TRBJ1-1	CASSLLQGSTEAFF	TGTGCCAGCAGCTTGCTTCAGGGGAGCACTGAAGCTTTCTTT
few	16	.	TRBV3-1	TRBJ1-3	CASSQWTVISGNTIYF	TGTGCCAGCAGCCAGTGGACTGTTATCTCTGGAAACACCATATATTTT
few	11	.	TRBV29-1	TRBJ1-2	CSVRTDLGYTF	TGCAGCGTCCGGACGGATTTAGGCTACACCTTC
.	13	.	TRBV12-3/TRBV12-4	TRBJ2-7	CAGSSTASYEQYF	TGTGCCGGCAGTTCAACGGCCTCCTACGAGCAGTACTTC
few	16	TRBD2	TRBV18	TRBJ2-1	CASSPGLAGGYNEQFF	TGTGCCAGCTCACCAGGTCTAGCGGGGGGCTACAATGAGCAGTTCTTC
few	15	.	TRBV6-1	TRBJ1-1	CASRAFTEGHAEAFF	TGTGCCAGCAGGGCATTCACCGAAGGGCACGCTGAAGCTTTCTTT
.	13	.	TRBV6-1	TRBJ2-1	CASSEQGQDEQFF	TGTGCCAGCAGTGAGCAGGGGCAGGATGAGCAGTTCTTC
many	15	.	TRBV12-3/TRBV12-4	TRBJ1-2	CASSLRRTGGDGYTF	TGTGCCAGCAGTTTAAGGAGAACGGGGGGCGATGGCTACACCTTC
many	13	.	TRBV12-3/TRBV12-4	TRBJ1-5	CASSFGDNQPQHF	TGTGCCAGCAGTTTTGGGGACAATCAGCCCCAGCATTTT
few	10	.	TRBV29-1	TRBJ1-1	CSAIRNEAFF	TGCAGCGCTATAAGGAATGAAGCTTTCTTT
many	18	TRBD2	TRBV7-2	TRBJ2-3	CASSFLGLAGGRADTQYF	TGTGCCAGCAGCTTCTTGGGACTAGCGGGGGGGCGAGCAGATACGCAGTATTTT
many	15	.	TRBV9	TRBJ2-7	CASSPTGTLSYEQYF	TGTGCCAGCAGCCCAACAGGGACACTCTCCTACGAGCAGTACTTC
many	16	TRBD1	TRBV24-1	TRBJ2-1	CATSDQAGQGHNEQFF	TGTGCCACCAGTGACCAGGCGGGACAGGGTCACAATGAGCAGTTCTTC
few	13	TRBD1	TRBV29-1	TRBJ1-2	CSTGRGQGIGYTF	TGCAGCACGGGAAGGGGACAGGGGATTGGCTACACCTTC
few	13	.	TRBV4-2	TRBJ2-5	CASSPEGGETQYF	TGTGCCAGCAGCCCCGAGGGAGGAGAGACCCAGTACTTC
few	14	.	TRBV12-3/TRBV12-4	TRBJ2-2	CASSLGGLPGELFF	TGTGCCAGCAGTTTAGGAGGTTTGCCCGGGGAGCTGTTTTTT
.	16	.	TRBV4-2	TRBJ1-4	CASSQASKGTEEKLFF	TGTGCCAGCAGCCAAGCGAGCAAGGGAACGGAAGAAAAACTGTTTTTT
once	14	TRBD1	TRBV5-4	TRBJ1-2	CASSLADRAYGYTF	TGTGCCAGCAGCTTGGCAGACAGGGCCTATGGCTACACCTTC
.	12	TRBD1	TRBV9	TRBJ2-7	CASSVEGAEQYF	TGTGCCAGCAGCGTAGAGGGGGCCGAGCAGTACTTC
.	15	.	TRBV5-5	TRBJ1-1	CASSLTAGEGTEAFF	TGTGCCAGCAGCTTGACGGCAGGTGAGGGCACTGAAGCTTTCTTT
many	14	TRBD2	TRBV29-1	TRBJ2-3	CSVTGTSGGDTQYF	TGCAGCGTCACCGGGACTAGCGGGGGGGATACGCAGTATTTT
many	11	.	TRBV29-1	TRBJ2-3	CSVEDIDTQYF	TGCAGCGTTGAAGACATAGATACGCAGTATTTT
many	15	.	TRBV2	TRBJ1-1	CASTLLGPRDTEAFF	TGTGCCAGCACCCTACTAGGGCCGAGGGACACTGAAGCTTTCTTT